This TCR beta chain stems from a study of identical twins' blood T cells. The donors were healthy female monozygous twins, three pairs in total. Sample barcodes were added at both library ends during cDNA synthesis. A single record per CDR3 protein comes from TCRdb applying MiXCR to the 5' RACE reads. The data contain 300,000 to 400,000 distinct CDR3 sequences, over 25% of them singletons. Study-level points and caveats: Environmental influences on twin similarity could not be excluded. Abundant TCRbeta CDR3s overlapped more between twins than with unrelated donors.

This clonotype was counted many times. What it binds is not known. This CDR3 is 15 amino acids long. The germline V gene encodes CDR1 MNHNS and CDR2 SASEGT. J gave up 8 bases and V 8 bases, and 15 bases lay outside the gene matches. The clonotype comes from a woman aged 18-49 years in good health. Sequenced material: PBMCs. The rearrangement joins TRBV6-1 to TRBJ2-1, with TRBD1 matching over 7 bases. This CDR3 reads CASRGHSTGKDEQFF. DNA for the CDR3: TGTGCCAGCCGTGGACACTCGACAGGGAAAGATGAGCAGTTCTTC.